Reported below is one T cell receptor beta chain. The record originates from a study of blood T cell repertoires in COVID-19. The wider study: COVID-19 samples from acute and convalescent phases originated in the United States, Italy and Spain.

V dropped 3 bases and J dropped 4 bases, with 7 bases sitting between them. There are 12 residues in the CDR3. Enrolled through a virtual design, the participants were between roughly 18 and 95 years of age and came from about two dozen US areas. Donors of Cohort 3 who recovered were those that had two negative PCRs, clearance, or symptom resolution. Measured with immunoSEQ multiplex PCR; TCRdb has only the in-frame clones, and not every one. Of 350,000 to 450,000 clones listed, roughly 89% were seen once; the top ten hold less than 2%. Sequenced: PBMCs or T cells enriched from blood (not recorded which). This clonotype was sampled from a woman between 25 and 40 years old who had recovered from COVID-19. The J gene is TRBJ2-7, the V gene TRBV23-1; no clear D gene. TRBV23-1 is flagged as an ORF with uncertain function. The CDR3 nucleotides are TGCGCCAGCAGTCACCTTCCTTACGAGCAGTACTTC. Amino acids: CASSHLPYEQYF.